This entry concerns a single TCR beta chain. The antigen is undetermined. Clones were sequenced by immunoSEQ multiplex PCR, and TCRdb holds only the in-frame ones, with some missing. The repertoire includes some 200,000 clones, around 94% of them detected once, and 1.5% to 2% sits in the top ten. This sample was taken from a study of T cell responses to AZD1222 COVID-19 vaccine. Study results and caveats: Reportedly, nearly half the spike-specific TCRs target unmutated variant regions. Spike-specific TCR breadth and depth went up after people got two AZD1222 doses. Only 6 or 7 individuals given AZD1222 were seropositive at baseline. The repertoires were collected only after the peak T cell response.

Trimming removed 4 bases from V and 0 bases from J, with 9 bases in between. Looked up from germline, CDR1 is MGHDK and CDR2 is SYGVNS. The CDR3 contains 14 residues. The V gene is TRBV25-1, the J gene TRBJ1-2; D unclear. The TCR comes from an adult who received the MenACWY meningococcal vaccine as a control. Sample: peripheral blood, taken 28 days after the second dose of the MenACWY control vaccine. CDR3 in DNA: TGTGCCAGCAGTGGAAGGGCTTCTAACTATGGCTACACCTTC. Protein sequence: CASSGRASNYGYTF.